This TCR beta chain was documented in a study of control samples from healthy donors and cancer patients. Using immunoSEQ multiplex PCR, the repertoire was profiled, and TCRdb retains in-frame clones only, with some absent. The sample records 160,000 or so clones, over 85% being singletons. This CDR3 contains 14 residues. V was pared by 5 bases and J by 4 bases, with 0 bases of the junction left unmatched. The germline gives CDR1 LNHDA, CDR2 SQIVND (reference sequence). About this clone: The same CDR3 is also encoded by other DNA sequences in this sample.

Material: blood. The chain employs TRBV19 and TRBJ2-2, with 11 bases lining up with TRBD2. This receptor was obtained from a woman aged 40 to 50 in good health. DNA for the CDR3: TGTGCCAGTAGTCTAGCGGGAGGCACCGGGGAGCTGTTTTTT. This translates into CASSLAGGTGELFF.